These T cell receptor beta chains were read from a single sample in a study of blood T cell repertoires in COVID-19. Sequencing used immunoSEQ multiplex PCR; TCRdb keeps in-frame clones, though not all of them. The sample has about 350,000 clones, roughly nine tenths seen once. What was sequenced was peripheral blood. The receptors originated from an older woman with COVID-19, enrolled during active disease. Both conserved end residues are part of each CDR3. The D gene is left open where the match is weak. Size tells how often a clone was seen (once, few, many) or the class of an expanded clone, and some rows leave it out.

TRBV5-1	.	TRBJ1-4	TRBD1	CASSLGQGARMEKLFF	TGCGCCAGCAGCTTGGGACAGGGGGCGCGTATGGAAAAACTGTTTTTT
TRBV6-5	.	TRBJ2-7	.	CASSYGRGSIYEQYF	TGTGCCAGCAGTTACGGGAGAGGGAGTATCTACGAGCAGTACTTC
TRBV7-6	.	TRBJ2-7	.	CASSYPGGTYEQYF	TGTGCCAGCAGCTACCCAGGGGGGACCTACGAGCAGTACTTC
TRBV4-1	.	TRBJ2-3	.	CASREVGFTDTQYF	TGCGCCAGCAGGGAGGTTGGCTTCACAGATACGCAGTATTTT
TRBV6-6	once	TRBJ1-1	TRBD1	CASSPYPTGGRNTEAFF	TGTGCCAGCAGTCCGTACCCCACAGGGGGGAGGAACACTGAAGCTTTCTTT
TRBV6-5	.	TRBJ2-3	.	CASSSPQGHSTDTQYF	TGTGCCAGCAGTTCCCCCCAGGGGCATAGCACAGATACGCAGTATTTT
TRBV9	.	TRBJ1-6	.	CASSVGANSPLHF	TGTGCCAGCAGCGTAGGGGCAAATTCACCCCTCCACTTT
TRBV25-1	.	TRBJ2-3	.	CASTGGWGGVGTDTQYF	TGTGCCAGCACGGGTGGGTGGGGCGGCGTAGGGACAGATACGCAGTATTTT
TRBV29-1	.	TRBJ1-5	TRBD1	CSVGSTGNSNQPQHF	TGCAGCGTGGGCTCGACAGGGAATAGCAATCAGCCCCAGCATTTT
TRBV28	few	TRBJ1-2	.	CASSFGGLIGYTF	TGTGCCAGCAGTTTTGGGGGACTCATTGGCTACACCTTC
TRBV5-4	.	TRBJ2-6	.	CASSLGASGANVLTF	TGTGCCAGCAGCTTGGGCGCTTCTGGGGCCAACGTCCTGACTTTC
TRBV4-1	.	TRBJ2-2	TRBD2	CASSQESGGASGELFF	TGCGCCAGCAGCCAAGAAAGCGGGGGGGCCTCCGGGGAGCTGTTTTTT
TRBV28	.	TRBJ1-5	.	CAIYKVNQPQHF	TGTGCCATTTACAAAGTCAATCAGCCCCAGCATTTT
TRBV19	.	TRBJ1-1	.	CASSMRGAGMNTEAFF	TGTGCCAGTAGTATGCGGGGGGCTGGGATGAACACTGAAGCTTTCTTT
TRBV19	.	TRBJ2-7	TRBD2	CASSIRLAGAIAYEQYF	TGTGCCAGTAGTATAAGACTAGCGGGGGCAATCGCCTACGAGCAGTACTTC
TRBV3-1/TRBV3-2	.	TRBJ1-1	TRBD1	CASNYRGPNTEAFF	TGTGCCAGCAACTACAGGGGCCCGAACACTGAAGCTTTCTTT
TRBV7-9	.	TRBJ2-7	.	CASSLRQGGYEQYF	TGTGCCAGCAGCTTACGACAGGGAGGCTACGAGCAGTACTTC
TRBV15	.	TRBJ1-2	TRBD1	CATSRSPGQSLYGYTF	TGTGCCACCAGCAGATCACCGGGACAGTCCCTCTATGGCTACACCTTC
TRBV4-1	few	TRBJ1-5	TRBD1	CASSQVPDRGHNQPQHF	TGCGCCAGCAGCCAAGTCCCGGACAGGGGGCACAATCAGCCCCAGCATTTT
TRBV12-5	.	TRBJ2-1	TRBD2	CASGDGLAGIRNEQFF	TGTGCTAGTGGTGATGGACTAGCGGGGATAAGGAATGAGCAGTTCTTC
TRBV9	few	TRBJ1-1	.	CASSVDGNTEAFF	TGTGCCAGCAGCGTAGACGGGAACACTGAAGCTTTCTTT
TRBV7-8	.	TRBJ1-2	.	CASSLYLAGAYGYTF	TGTGCCAGCAGCTTATACCTGGCAGGGGCCTATGGCTACACCTTC
TRBV18	.	TRBJ2-3	.	CASSPGRGTDTQYF	TGTGCCAGCTCACCGGGCAGAGGCACAGATACGCAGTATTTT
TRBV4-1	few	TRBJ1-1	.	CASSATASGVPEAFF	TGCGCCAGCAGCGCCACAGCCTCAGGGGTTCCTGAAGCTTTCTTT
TRBV28	.	TRBJ1-3	.	CASSPAGTGNTIYF	TGTGCCAGCAGCCCCGCAGGGACTGGAAACACCATATATTTT
TRBV30	.	TRBJ1-6	.	CAWSVGRTYNSPLHF	TGTGCCTGGAGTGTCGGCAGGACCTATAATTCACCCCTCCACTTT
TRBV19	.	TRBJ1-2	.	CASSPDGGANYGYTF	TGTGCCAGTAGTCCGGACGGGGGGGCTAACTATGGCTACACCTTC
TRBV5-1	.	TRBJ2-1	TRBD1	CASSLNRGNEQFF	TGCGCCAGCAGCTTAAACAGGGGCAATGAGCAGTTCTTC
TRBV18	.	TRBJ1-3	.	CASSPPGSGNTIYF	TGTGCCAGCTCACCTCCGGGCTCTGGAAACACCATATATTTT
TRBV11-2	.	TRBJ2-7	.	CASSFLQGGYEQYF	TGTGCCAGCAGCTTCCTGCAGGGGGGCTACGAGCAGTACTTC
TRBV6-5	once	TRBJ1-1	TRBD1	CASSRPGGSLKAFF	TGTGCCAGCAGCCGCCCAGGGGGCAGCCTCAAAGCTTTCTTT
TRBV7-9	.	TRBJ2-5	.	CASSPLARPGEWQYF	TGTGCCAGCAGCCCCTTAGCGAGGCCAGGGGAGTGGCAGTACTTC
TRBV7-9	.	TRBJ1-1	TRBD1	CASSSGDRADTEAFF	TGTGCCAGCAGCTCAGGGGACAGGGCCGACACTGAAGCTTTCTTT
TRBV5-5	.	TRBJ1-2	.	CASSLDRAINYGYTF	TGTGCCAGCAGCTTGGACAGAGCTATTAACTATGGCTACACCTTC
TRBV6-2/TRBV6-3	.	TRBJ1-2	TRBD1	CASSHRQGSLAGYTF	TGTGCCAGCAGCCACAGACAGGGGTCTCTCGCCGGCTACACCTTC
TRBV19	once	TRBJ1-2	TRBD1	CASRPDRVAHYGYTF	TGTGCCAGTAGACCCGACAGGGTTGCCCACTATGGCTACACCTTC
TRBV12-5	.	TRBJ2-7	.	CASGFSGSYEQYF	TGTGCTAGTGGTTTTTCCGGGAGCTACGAGCAGTACTTC
TRBV18	.	TRBJ1-1	.	CASSLTGEGSWNTEAFF	TGTGCCAGCTCACTAACCGGAGAGGGAAGTTGGAACACTGAAGCTTTCTTT
TRBV5-1	.	TRBJ1-3	.	CASSRAGARSGNTIYF	TGCGCCAGCAGCCGGGCAGGGGCTCGCTCTGGAAACACCATATATTTT
TRBV2	.	TRBJ2-2	.	CASRPSQITGELFF	TGTGCCAGCAGGCCTAGCCAGATTACCGGGGAGCTGTTTTTT
TRBV19	.	TRBJ1-2	.	CATATPGNYGYTF	TGTGCCACCGCTACCCCGGGTAACTATGGCTACACCTTC
TRBV5-6	once	TRBJ1-2	TRBD1	CASSLGQGIVNGYTF	TGTGCCAGCAGCTTGGGACAGGGTATTGTCAATGGCTACACCTTC
TRBV5-1	.	TRBJ2-7	.	CASSYTGSYEQYF	TGCGCCAGCAGCTATACAGGGTCCTACGAGCAGTACTTC
TRBV7-9	.	TRBJ1-3	.	CASSLKSRSVYSGNTIYF	TGTGCCAGCAGCTTAAAGTCTAGAAGCGTTTACTCTGGAAACACCATATATTTT
TRBV2	.	TRBJ2-1	TRBD2	CASSETSVAYNEQFF	TGTGCCAGCAGCGAGACTAGCGTAGCCTACAATGAGCAGTTCTTC
TRBV6-5	.	TRBJ2-7	.	CASNGRGQGAYEQYF	TGTGCCAGCAACGGTAGGGGACAAGGGGCCTACGAGCAGTACTTC
TRBV6-6	.	TRBJ2-3	.	CASTQADTQYF	TGTGCCAGCACTCAGGCCGATACGCAGTATTTT
TRBV10-3	.	TRBJ2-3	.	CAISESGLSTDTQYF	TGTGCCATCAGTGAGAGCGGACTGAGCACAGATACGCAGTATTTT
TRBV19	.	TRBJ2-1	.	CASKPTASYNEQFF	TGTGCCAGTAAGCCCACTGCTAGCTACAATGAGCAGTTCTTC
TRBV7-7	.	TRBJ2-5	.	CASSLGAPYQETQYF	TGTGCTAGCAGCTTAGGGGCCCCCTACCAAGAGACCCAGTACTTC
TRBV7-9	.	TRBJ1-4	TRBD1	CASSSGQGRPTNEKLFF	TGTGCCAGCAGCTCTGGACAGGGACGCCCAACTAATGAAAAACTGTTTTTT
TRBV2	.	TRBJ1-5	.	CASSEGPGGQPQHF	TGTGCCAGCAGTGAAGGGCCGGGAGGTCAGCCCCAGCATTTT
TRBV19	.	TRBJ1-1	TRBD1	CASNTQGTMNTEAFF	TGTGCCAGTAACACACAGGGGACCATGAACACTGAAGCTTTCTTT
TRBV5-1	.	TRBJ1-4	.	CASSAWQGRANEKLFF	TGCGCCAGCAGCGCTTGGCAGGGTCGGGCTAATGAAAAACTGTTTTTT
TRBV14	.	TRBJ1-1	.	CASSQGGGGGTEAFF	TGTGCCAGCAGCCAAGGGGGGGGCGGGGGCACTGAAGCTTTCTTT
TRBV30	.	TRBJ1-2	.	CAWSNHRVGYGYTF	TGTGCCTGGAGTAACCACAGGGTTGGCTATGGCTACACCTTC
TRBV5-1	.	TRBJ1-1	.	CASSFVVGHPGDTEAFF	TGCGCCAGCAGCTTTGTCGTTGGCCACCCCGGGGACACTGAAGCTTTCTTT
TRBV27	.	TRBJ2-7	TRBD1	CASSFSRGTGPYEQYF	TGTGCCAGCAGTTTCTCCAGGGGGACAGGGCCCTACGAGCAGTACTTC
TRBV25-1	.	TRBJ1-3	TRBD1	CASSEVTGGSGNTIYF	TGTGCCAGCAGTGAAGTTACAGGGGGCTCTGGAAACACCATATATTTT
TRBV5-3	.	TRBJ1-1	TRBD1	CARSGTGENTEAFF	TGTGCCAGAAGCGGGACAGGGGAAAACACTGAAGCTTTCTTT